This T cell receptor (beta chain) derives from a study of blood T cell repertoires in COVID-19. Study summary: Samples came from the United States, Italy and Spain, spanning acute and convalescent COVID-19.

Trimming removed 1 base from V and 1 base from J, with 10 bases in between. Germline V gene lookup returns CDR1 LGHDT and CDR2 YNNKEL (reference sequence). The CDR3 spans 15 residues. In the source study's methods: Cell counts per sample came from amplifying reference gene primers. The repertoire was sequenced with immunoSEQ multiplex PCR; TCRdb's copy has only in-frame clones and lacks some. Clone size and V and J calls were adopted from that table, with D and trimming inferred from the DNA. Of 50,000 to 65,000 clones listed, approximately 82% are singletons. The V gene is TRBV3-1 (or the pseudogene TRBV3-2), the J gene TRBJ1-1; D is undetermined. The sequence derives from a human donor in a cohort sampled during active COVID-19. Sequenced material: peripheral blood. CDR3 sequence: CASSQVVQRNTEAFF. Written as DNA, the CDR3 is TGTGCCAGCAGCCAAGTAGTACAGAGGAACACTGAAGCTTTCTTT.